This entry describes one T cell receptor (beta chain). What it binds is not known. Each CDR3 protein is one row after TCRdb ran MiXCR on the 5' RACE reads. The table records roughly 490,000 distinct CDR3 sequences, about 5.7% of them present only once. This sample is drawn from a study of CD8 T cells in ankylosing spondylitis. Study observations and caveats: It appeared that ankylosing spondylitis blood was characterized by a TCR beta motif of several highly homologous variants.

The V gene lost 5 bases and the J gene lost 8 bases, with 12 bases spanning the gap. The germline CDR1 and CDR2 sequences are SGHTA and FQGNSA. The CDR3 is made up of 12 amino acids. The receptor comes from a male donor with ankylosing spondylitis. The rearrangement joins TRBV7-2 to TRBJ1-2; no definite D call. The sequenced sample consisted of blood, either unsorted or a sorted T cell fraction (not recorded which). The CDR3 bases are TGTGCCAGCAGCGGATACAGAGACGGCTACACCTTC. Translation: CASSGYRDGYTF.